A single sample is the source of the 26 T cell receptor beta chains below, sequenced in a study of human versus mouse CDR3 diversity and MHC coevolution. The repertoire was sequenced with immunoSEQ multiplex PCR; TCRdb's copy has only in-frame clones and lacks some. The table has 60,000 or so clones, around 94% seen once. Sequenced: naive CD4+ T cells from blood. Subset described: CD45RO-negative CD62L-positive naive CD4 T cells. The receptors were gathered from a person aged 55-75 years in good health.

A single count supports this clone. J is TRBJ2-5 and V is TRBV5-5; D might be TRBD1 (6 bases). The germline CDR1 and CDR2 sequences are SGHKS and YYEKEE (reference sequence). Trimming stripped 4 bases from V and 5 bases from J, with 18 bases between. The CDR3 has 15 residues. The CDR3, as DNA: TGTGCCAGCAGCCCCGCTACAGGGTTAATGGAGACCCAGTACTTC. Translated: CASSPATGLMETQYF.

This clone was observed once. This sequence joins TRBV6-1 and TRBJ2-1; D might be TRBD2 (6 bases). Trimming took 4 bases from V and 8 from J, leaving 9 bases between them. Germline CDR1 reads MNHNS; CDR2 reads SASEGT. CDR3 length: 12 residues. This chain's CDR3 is CASSGGVHEQFF. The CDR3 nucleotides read TGTGCCAGCAGTGGGGGGGTCCATGAGCAGTTCTTC.

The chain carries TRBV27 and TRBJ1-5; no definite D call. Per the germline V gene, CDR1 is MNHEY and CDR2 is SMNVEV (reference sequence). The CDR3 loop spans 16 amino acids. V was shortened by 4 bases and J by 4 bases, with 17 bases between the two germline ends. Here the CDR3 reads CASSSPRGWRNQPQHF. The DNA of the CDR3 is TGTGCCAGCAGTTCACCTCGGGGATGGAGGAATCAGCCCCAGCATTTT.

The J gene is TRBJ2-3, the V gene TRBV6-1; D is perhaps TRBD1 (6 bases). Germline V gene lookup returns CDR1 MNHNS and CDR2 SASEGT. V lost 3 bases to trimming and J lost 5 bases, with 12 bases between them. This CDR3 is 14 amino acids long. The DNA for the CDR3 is TGTGCCAGCAGTGAGTTAACAGGGATAGATACGCAGTATTTT. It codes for CASSELTGIDTQYF.

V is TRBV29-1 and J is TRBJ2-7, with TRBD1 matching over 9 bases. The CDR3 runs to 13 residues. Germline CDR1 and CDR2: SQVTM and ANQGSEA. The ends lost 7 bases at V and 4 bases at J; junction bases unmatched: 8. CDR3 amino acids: CSAVTGGGYEQYF. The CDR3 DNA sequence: TGCAGCGCCGTGACAGGGGGGGGATACGAGCAGTACTTC.

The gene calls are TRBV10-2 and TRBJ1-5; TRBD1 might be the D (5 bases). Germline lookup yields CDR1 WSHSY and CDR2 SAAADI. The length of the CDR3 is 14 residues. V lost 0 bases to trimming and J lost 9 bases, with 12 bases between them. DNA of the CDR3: TGCGCCAGCAGTGAGTCAAGGGGCGGTTTGCCCCAGCATTTT. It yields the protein CASSESRGGLPQHF.

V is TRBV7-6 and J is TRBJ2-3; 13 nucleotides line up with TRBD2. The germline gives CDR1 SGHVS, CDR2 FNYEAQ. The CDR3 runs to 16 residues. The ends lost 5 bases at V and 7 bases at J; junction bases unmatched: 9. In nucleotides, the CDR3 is TGTGCCAGCAGCCCCACGAGGACTAGCGGGGGTAATACGCAGTATTTT. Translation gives CASSPTRTSGGNTQYF.

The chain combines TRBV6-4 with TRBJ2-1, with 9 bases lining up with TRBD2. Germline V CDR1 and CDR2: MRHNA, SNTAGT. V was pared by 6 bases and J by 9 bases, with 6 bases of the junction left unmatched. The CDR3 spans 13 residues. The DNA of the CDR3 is TGTGCCAGCAGCGGGACTAGCCGCGGTGAGCAGTTCTTC. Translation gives CASSGTSRGEQFF.

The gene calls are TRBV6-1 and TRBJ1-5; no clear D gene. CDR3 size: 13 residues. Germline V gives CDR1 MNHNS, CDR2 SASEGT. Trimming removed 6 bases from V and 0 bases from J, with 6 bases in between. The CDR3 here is CASRRDSNQPQHF. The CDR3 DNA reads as TGTGCCAGCAGGCGAGATAGCAATCAGCCCCAGCATTTT.

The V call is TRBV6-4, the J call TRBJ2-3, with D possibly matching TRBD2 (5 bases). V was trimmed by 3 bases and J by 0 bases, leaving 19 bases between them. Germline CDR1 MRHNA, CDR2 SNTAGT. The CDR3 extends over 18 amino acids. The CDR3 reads CASSEELSRASSTDTQYF. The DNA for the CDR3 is TGTGCCAGCAGTGAAGAACTTTCGAGGGCATCTAGCACAGATACGCAGTATTTT.

CDR3 DNA: TGTGCCAGCAGCTTAGGGGGTAGCGTAACCTACGAGCAGTACTTC. Translated, it gives CASSLGGSVTYEQYF. The J gene is TRBJ2-7, the V gene TRBV5-4, with TRBD1 as a possible D gene (6 bases). The V end lost 2 bases, the J end lost 2 bases, and 14 bases lay between the germline ends. The length of the CDR3 is 15 residues. Germline loops: CDR1 SGHNT, CDR2 YYREEE (reference sequence). The variable domain in full, with the rest retrieved from reference TRBV5-4 and TRBJ2-7, is ETGVTQSPTHLIKTRGQQVTLRCSSQSGHNTVSWYQQALGQGPQFIFQYYREEENGRGNFPPRFSGLQFPNYSSELNVNALELDDSALYLCASSLGGSVTYEQYFGPGTRLTVT.

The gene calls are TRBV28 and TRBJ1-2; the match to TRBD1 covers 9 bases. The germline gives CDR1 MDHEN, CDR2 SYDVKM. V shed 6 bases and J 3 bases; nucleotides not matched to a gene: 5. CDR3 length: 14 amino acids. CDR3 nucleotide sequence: TGTGCCAGCAGGCGACAGGGGGTAGACTATGGCTACACCTTC. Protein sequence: CASRRQGVDYGYTF.

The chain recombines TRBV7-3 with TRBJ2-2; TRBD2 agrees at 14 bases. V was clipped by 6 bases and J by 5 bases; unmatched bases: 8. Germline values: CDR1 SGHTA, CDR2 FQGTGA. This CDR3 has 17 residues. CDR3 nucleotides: TGTGCCAGCAGGGACGGACTAGCGGGAGGAGGTACCGGGGAGCTGTTTTTT. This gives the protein CASRDGLAGGGTGELFF.

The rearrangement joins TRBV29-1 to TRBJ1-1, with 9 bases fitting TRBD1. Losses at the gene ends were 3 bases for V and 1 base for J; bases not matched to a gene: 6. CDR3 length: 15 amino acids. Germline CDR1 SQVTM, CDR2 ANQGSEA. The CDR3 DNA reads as TGCAGCGTTGACCGGGACAGGGACGGGAACACTGAAGCTTTCTTT. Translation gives CSVDRDRDGNTEAFF.

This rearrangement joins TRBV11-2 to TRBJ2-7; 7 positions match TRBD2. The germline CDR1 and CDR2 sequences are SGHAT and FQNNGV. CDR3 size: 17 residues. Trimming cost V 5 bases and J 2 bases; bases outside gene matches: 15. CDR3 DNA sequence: TGTGCCAGCAGCACCGAGAGGGGTAGCGGGCTTACCTACGAGCAGTACTTC. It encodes CASSTERGSGLTYEQYF.

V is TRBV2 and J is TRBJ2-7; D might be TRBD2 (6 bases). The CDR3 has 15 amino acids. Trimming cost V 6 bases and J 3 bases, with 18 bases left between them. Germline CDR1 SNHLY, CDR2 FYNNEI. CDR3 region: CASRQERRGFYEQYF. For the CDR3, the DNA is TGTGCCAGCAGGCAAGAAAGGAGGGGTTTCTACGAGCAGTACTTC. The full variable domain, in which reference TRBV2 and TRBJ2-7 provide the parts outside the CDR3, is EPEVTQTPSHQVTQMGQEVILRCVPISNHLYFYWYRQILGQKVEFLVSFYNNEISEKSEIFDDQFSVERPDGSNFTLKIRSTKLEDSAMYFCASRQERRGFYEQYFGPGTRLTVT.

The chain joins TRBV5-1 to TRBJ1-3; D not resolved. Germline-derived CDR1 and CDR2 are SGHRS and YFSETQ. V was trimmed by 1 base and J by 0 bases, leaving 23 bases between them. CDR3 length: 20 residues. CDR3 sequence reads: CASSLPPSGGSLLSGNTIYF. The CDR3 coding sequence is TGCGCCAGCAGCTTGCCCCCTTCGGGAGGGTCCTTACTCTCTGGAAACACCATATATTTT.

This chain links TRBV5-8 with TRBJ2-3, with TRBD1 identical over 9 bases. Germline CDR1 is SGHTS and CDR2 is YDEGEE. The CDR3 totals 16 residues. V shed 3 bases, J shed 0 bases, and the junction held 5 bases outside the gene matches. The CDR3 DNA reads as TGTGCCAGCAGCTCGGGACAGGGCCCAAGCACAGATACGCAGTATTTT. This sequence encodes CASSSGQGPSTDTQYF.

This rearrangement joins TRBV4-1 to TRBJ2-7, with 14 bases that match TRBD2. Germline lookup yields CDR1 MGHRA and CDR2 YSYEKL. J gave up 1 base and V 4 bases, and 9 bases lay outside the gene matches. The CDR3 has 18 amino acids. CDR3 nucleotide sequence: TGCGCCAGCAGCCGAGGGACTAGCGGGAGCAGGCCATCCTACGAGCAGTACTTC. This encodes CASSRGTSGSRPSYEQYF.

The CDR3 DNA reads as TGTGCCACCAGCATAGCCACAGATACGCAGTATTTT. This translates into CATSIATDTQYF. The V and J genes are TRBV15 and TRBJ2-3; no reliable D call. The germline V and J ends were trimmed by 4 bases and 2 bases, with 4 bases remaining between them. CDR1 and CDR2 from the germline V gene are LNHNV and YYDKDF (reference sequence). CDR3 length: 12 residues. Together with reference TRBV15 and TRBJ2-3, the CDR3 gives the full variable domain: DAMVIQNPRYQVTQFGKPVTLSCSQTLNHNVMYWYQQKSSQAPKLLFHYYDKDFNNEADTPDNFQSRRPNTSFCFLDIRSPGLGDTAMYLCATSIATDTQYFGPGTRLTVL.

CDR3 in amino acids: CASSYSRATGELFF. The CDR3 DNA reads as TGTGCCAGCAGTTACTCGAGGGCCACCGGGGAGCTGTTTTTT. V and J are TRBV6-6 and TRBJ2-2; D possibly corresponds to TRBD2 (5 bases). Germline CDR1 reads MNHNY; CDR2 reads SVGAGI (reference sequence). With 0 bases removed from V and 4 bases from J, the gap between germline ends came to 6 bases. CDR3 length: 14 residues.

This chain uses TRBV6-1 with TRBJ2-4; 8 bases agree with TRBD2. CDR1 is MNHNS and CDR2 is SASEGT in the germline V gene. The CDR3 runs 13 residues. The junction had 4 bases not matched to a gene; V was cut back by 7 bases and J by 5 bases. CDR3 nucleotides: TGTGCCAGCAAGGCGGGAGGAGAAAACATTCAGTACTTC. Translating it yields CASKAGGENIQYF.

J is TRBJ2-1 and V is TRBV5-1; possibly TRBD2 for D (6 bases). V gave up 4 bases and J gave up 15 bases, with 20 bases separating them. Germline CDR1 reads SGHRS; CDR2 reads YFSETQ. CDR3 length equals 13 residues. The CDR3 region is CASSPEPGRGTFF. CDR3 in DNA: TGCGCCAGCAGCCCCGAACCGGGCCGGGGGACGTTCTTC.

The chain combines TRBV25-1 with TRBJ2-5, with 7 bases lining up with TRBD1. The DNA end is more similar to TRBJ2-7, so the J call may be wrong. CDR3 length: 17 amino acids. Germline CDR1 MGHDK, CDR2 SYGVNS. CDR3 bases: TGTGCCAGCAGCCCTCCCGCCGGGACAGAGAGCTCCTACGAGCAGTACTTC. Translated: CASSPPAGTESSYEQYF.

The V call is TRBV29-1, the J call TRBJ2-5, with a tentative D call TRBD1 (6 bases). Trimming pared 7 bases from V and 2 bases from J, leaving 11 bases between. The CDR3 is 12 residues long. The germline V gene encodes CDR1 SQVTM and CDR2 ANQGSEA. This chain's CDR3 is CSAYRVQETQYF. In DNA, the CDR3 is TGCAGCGCCTACAGGGTGCAAGAGACCCAGTACTTC.

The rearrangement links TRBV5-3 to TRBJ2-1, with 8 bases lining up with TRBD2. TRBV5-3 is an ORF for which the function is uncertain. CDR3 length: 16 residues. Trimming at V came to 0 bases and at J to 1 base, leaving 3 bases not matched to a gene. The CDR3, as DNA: TGTGCCAGAAGCTTGGCGGCGGGAGGTTCCTACAATGAGCAGTTCTTC. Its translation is CARSLAAGGSYNEQFF.